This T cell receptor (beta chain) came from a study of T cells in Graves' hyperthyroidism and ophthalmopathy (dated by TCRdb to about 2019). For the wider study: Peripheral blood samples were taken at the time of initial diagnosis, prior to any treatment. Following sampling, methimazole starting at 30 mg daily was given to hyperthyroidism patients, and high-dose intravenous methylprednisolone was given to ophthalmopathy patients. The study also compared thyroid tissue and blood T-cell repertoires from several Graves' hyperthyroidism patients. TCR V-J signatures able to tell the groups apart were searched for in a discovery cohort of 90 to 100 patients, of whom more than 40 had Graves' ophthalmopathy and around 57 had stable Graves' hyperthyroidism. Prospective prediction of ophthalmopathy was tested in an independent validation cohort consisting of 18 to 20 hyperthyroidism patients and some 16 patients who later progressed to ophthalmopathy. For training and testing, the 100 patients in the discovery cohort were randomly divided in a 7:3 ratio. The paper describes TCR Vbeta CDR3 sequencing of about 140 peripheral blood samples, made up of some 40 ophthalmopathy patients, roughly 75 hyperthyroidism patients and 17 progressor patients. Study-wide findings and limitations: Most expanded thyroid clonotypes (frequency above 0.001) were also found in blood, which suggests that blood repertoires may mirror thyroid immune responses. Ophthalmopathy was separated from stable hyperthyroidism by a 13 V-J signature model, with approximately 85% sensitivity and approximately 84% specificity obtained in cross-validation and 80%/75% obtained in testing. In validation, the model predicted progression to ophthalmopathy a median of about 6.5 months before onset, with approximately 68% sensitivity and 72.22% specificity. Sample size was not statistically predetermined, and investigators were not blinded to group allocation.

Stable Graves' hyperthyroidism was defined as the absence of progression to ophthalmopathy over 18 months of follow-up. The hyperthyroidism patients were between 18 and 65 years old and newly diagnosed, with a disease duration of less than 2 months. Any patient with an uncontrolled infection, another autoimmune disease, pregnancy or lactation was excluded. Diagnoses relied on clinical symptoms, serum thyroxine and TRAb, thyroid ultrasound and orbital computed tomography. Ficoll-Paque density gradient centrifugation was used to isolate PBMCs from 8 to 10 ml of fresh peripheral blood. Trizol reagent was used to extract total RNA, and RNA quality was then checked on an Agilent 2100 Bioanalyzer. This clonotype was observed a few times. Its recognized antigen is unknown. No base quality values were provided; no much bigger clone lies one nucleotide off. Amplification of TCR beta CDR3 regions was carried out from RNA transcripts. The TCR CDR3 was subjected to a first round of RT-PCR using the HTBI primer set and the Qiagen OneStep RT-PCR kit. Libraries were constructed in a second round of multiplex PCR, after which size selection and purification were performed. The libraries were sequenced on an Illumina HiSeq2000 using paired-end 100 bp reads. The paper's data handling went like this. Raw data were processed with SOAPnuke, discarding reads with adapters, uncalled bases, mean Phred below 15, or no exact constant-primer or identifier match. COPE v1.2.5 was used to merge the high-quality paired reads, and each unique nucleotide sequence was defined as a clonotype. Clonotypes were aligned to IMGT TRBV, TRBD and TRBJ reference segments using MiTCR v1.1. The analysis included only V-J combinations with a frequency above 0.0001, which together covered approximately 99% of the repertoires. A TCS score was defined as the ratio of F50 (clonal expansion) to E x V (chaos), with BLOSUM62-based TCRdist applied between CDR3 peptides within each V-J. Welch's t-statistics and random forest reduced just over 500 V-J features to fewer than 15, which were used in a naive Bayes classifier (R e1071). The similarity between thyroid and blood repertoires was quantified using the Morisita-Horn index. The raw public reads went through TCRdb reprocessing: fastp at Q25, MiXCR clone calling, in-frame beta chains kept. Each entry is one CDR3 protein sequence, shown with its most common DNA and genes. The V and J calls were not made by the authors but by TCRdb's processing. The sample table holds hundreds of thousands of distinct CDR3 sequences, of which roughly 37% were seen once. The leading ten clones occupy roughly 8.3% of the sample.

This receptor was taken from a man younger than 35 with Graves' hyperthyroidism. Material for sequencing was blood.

The CDR3 region has the sequence CASSVPQGAQTGELFF. At the DNA level, the sequence is TGTGCCAGCAGCGTGCCACAGGGGGCGCAGACCGGGGAGCTGTTTTTT. This receptor chain uses TRBV9 and TRBJ2-2; a stretch of 9 junction bases matches TRBD1. CDR1 and CDR2 are read off the germline V gene as SGDLS and YYNGEE. The junction shows trimming of 2 bases on V and 5 bases on J, and the gene matches do not reach 7 bases of it. The CDR3 goes from the cysteine to the phenylalanine over 16 residues. Only CDR3 DNA remains: 48 bases, in frame from the first base.